The 2 T cell receptor beta chains below come from one sample, sequenced in a study of blood T cells in healthy people across ages. A second about 6 to 12 cycle PCR used barcoded and J-beta primers. Via MiXCR, TCRdb re-called the 5' RACE reads, giving one row per CDR3 protein. The sample includes approximately 800,000 distinct CDR3 sequences, around two thirds of them seen just once. Sequenced sample: blood. These receptors all come from a man under 40 in good health.

This clonotype was seen only a few times. V and J are TRBV12-3 or TRBV12-4 and TRBJ1-2; TRBD1 aligns across 7 bases. With 4 bases clipped from V and 8 bases from J, the junction kept 10 bases outside the gene matches. This CDR3 is built from 14 residues. Here the CDR3 reads CASSSHRGTGGYTF. The CDR3 coding sequence is TGTGCCAGCAGTTCTCACAGGGGAACGGGGGGCTACACCTTC.

This clonotype has a handful of counts. This sequence joins TRBV12-3 or TRBV12-4 and TRBJ2-1; TRBD1 aligns across 7 bases. CDR3 size: 15 residues. V shed 6 bases, J shed 4 bases, and the junction held 9 bases outside the gene matches. CDR3 sequence (DNA): TGTGCCAGCAGCCTCGACAGGGCCAATTACAATGAGCAGTTCTTC. Translation gives CASSLDRANYNEQFF.